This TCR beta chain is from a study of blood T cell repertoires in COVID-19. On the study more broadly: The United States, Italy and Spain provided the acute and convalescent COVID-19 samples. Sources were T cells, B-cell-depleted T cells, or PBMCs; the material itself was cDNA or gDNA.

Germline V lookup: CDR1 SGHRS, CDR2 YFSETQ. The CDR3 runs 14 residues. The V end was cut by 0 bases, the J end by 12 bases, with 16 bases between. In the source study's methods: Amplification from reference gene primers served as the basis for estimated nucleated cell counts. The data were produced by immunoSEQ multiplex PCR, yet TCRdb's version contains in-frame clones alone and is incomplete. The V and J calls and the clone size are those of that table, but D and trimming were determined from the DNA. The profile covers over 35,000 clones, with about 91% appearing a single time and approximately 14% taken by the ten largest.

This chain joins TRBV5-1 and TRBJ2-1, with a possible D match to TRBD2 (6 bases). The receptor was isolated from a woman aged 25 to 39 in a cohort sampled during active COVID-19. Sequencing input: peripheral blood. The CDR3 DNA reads TGCGCCAGCAGCTTGGGCGGGGCAGCACGGGGGCAGTTCTTC. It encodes CASSLGGAARGQFF.